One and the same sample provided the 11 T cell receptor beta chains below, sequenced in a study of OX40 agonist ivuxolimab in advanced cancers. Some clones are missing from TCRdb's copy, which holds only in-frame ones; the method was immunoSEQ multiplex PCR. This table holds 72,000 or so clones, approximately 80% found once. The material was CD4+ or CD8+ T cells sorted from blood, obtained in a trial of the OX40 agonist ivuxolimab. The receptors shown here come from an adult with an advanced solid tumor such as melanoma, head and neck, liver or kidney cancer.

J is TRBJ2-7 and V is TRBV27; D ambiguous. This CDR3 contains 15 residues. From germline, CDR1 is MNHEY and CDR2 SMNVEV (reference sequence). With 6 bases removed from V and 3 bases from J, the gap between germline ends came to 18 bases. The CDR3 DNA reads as TGTGCCAGCAGCCGTCTAGACCAGAACCTCTACGAGCAGTACTTC. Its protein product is CASSRLDQNLYEQYF.

The CDR3 DNA reads TGTGCCAGCAGCTTAGGTAGCGGGGGGGGAGAGACCCAGTACTTC. Translated, it gives CASSLGSGGGETQYF. The chain joins TRBV7-9 to TRBJ2-5; TRBD2 matches at 11 bases. Per germline, CDR1 SEHNR and CDR2 FQNEAQ (reference sequence). This CDR3 is 15 amino acids long. Unmatched junction bases numbered 2, after V lost 1 base and J lost 4 bases.

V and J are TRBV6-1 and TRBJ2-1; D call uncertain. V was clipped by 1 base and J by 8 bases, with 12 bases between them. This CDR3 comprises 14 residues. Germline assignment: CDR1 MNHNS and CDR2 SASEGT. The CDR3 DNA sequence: TGTGCCAGCAGTGAAGGCCAAGCCCGGGATGAGCAGTTCTTC. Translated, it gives CASSEGQARDEQFF.

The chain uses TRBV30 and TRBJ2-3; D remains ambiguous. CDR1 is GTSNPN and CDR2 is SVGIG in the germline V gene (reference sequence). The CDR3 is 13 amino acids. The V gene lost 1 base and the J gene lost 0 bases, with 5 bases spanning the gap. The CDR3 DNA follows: TGTGCCTGGAGTGATCTGAGCACAGATACGCAGTATTTT. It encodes CAWSDLSTDTQYF.

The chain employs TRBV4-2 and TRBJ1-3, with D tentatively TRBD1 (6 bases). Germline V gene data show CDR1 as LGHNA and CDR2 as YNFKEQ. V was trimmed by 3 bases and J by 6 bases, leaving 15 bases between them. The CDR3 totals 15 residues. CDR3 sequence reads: CASSQEGGAANTIYF. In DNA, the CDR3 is TGTGCCAGCAGCCAGGAGGGGGGAGCGGCAAACACCATATATTTT.

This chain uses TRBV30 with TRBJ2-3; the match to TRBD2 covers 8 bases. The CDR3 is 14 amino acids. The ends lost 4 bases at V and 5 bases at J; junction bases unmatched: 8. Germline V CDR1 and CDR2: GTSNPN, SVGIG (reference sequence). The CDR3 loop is CAWNVGGAGDTQYF. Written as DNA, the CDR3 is TGTGCCTGGAACGTCGGGGGGGCAGGAGATACGCAGTATTTT.

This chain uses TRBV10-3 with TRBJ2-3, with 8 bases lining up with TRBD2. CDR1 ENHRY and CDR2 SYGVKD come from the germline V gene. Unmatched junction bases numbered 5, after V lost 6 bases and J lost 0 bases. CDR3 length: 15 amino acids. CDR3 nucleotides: TGTGCCATCAGGCGGGGGGACTTTAGCACAGATACGCAGTATTTT. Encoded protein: CAIRRGDFSTDTQYF.

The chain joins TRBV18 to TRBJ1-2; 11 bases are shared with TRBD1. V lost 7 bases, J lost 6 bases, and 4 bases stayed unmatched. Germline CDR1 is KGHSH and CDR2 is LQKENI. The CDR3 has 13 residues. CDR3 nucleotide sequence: TGTGCCAGCTGGACAGGGGGCTCGGATGGCTACACCTTC. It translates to CASWTGGSDGYTF.

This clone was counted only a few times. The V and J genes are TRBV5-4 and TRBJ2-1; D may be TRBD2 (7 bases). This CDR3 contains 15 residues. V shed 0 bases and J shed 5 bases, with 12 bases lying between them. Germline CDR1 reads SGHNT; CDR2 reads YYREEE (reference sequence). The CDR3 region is CASSLGGGLHNEQFF. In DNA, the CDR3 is TGTGCCAGCAGCTTGGGCGGGGGCCTTCACAATGAGCAGTTCTTC.

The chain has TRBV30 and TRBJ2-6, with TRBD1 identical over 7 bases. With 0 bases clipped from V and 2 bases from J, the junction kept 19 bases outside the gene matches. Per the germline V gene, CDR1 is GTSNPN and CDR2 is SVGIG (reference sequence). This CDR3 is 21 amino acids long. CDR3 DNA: TGTGCCTGGAGTGTACTGGTACAGGGGACCGGGCGAACCCCTGGGGCCAACGTCCTGACTTTC. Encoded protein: CAWSVLVQGTGRTPGANVLTF. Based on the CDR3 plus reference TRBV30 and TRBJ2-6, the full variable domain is SQTIHQWPATLVQPVGSPLSLECTVEGTSNPNLYWYRQAAGRGLQLLFYSVGIGQISSEVPQNLSASRPQDRQFILSSKKLLLSDSGFYLCAWSVLVQGTGRTPGANVLTFGAGSRLTVL.

In DNA, the CDR3 is TGTGCCAGCAGTGTAAAGGGGAGTGGGAGCACTGAAGCTTTCTTT. The encoded protein is CASSVKGSGSTEAFF. This sequence joins TRBV2 and TRBJ1-1; D perhaps matches TRBD1 (5 bases). Germline CDR1 and CDR2: SNHLY and FYNNEI. The CDR3 spans 15 residues. Trimming took 4 bases from V and 4 from J, leaving 16 bases between them.